The 16 T cell receptor beta chains reported below all come from one sample, sequenced in a study of glioma-infiltrating T cells after dendritic cell vaccination (dated by TCRdb to between 2015 and 2016). The meaning of the sample's time point label: after dendritic cell vaccination, including at tumor progression/relapse. Libraries were prepared through the immunoSEQ multiplex PCR assay. Imported from immuneACCESS, the table was reduced by TCRdb to in-frame sequences with V and J called. These copies leave out some clones; in studies compared against another copy, an unresolved V gene accounts for under half, and the cause of the remainder is not known. The sample contains approximately 50,000 clones, around 91% of them found a single time. Approximately 5.3% of the sample belongs to the ten largest clones. Sequenced material: blood, taken after dendritic cell vaccination. All receptors derive from a human donor with glioblastoma.

The CDR3 region is CASSFGPSRTGYEQYF. In DNA form, the CDR3 reads TGTGCCAGCAGCTTCGGGCCGTCCCGAACGGGGTACGAGCAGTACTTC. This sequence joins TRBV7-2 and TRBJ2-7; a possible D gene is TRBD2 (5 bases). The V end lost 3 bases, the J end lost 4 bases, and 19 bases lay between the germline ends. Looked up from germline, CDR1 is SGHTA and CDR2 is FQGNSA. The length of the CDR3 is 16 residues.

The chain carries TRBV5-6 and TRBJ1-5; D is undetermined. Germline CDR1 reads SGHDT; CDR2 reads YYEEEE. V lost 4 bases to trimming and J lost 3 bases, with 20 bases between them. This CDR3 has 17 residues. CDR3 in amino acids: CASSAGNAFGPNQPQHF. CDR3 DNA: TGTGCCAGCAGCGCGGGGAATGCGTTCGGGCCCAATCAGCCCCAGCATTTT.

The chain couples TRBV6-1 to TRBJ1-4, with 8 bases aligning to TRBD1. V dropped 5 bases and J dropped 5; count of bases not matched to a gene: 4. The CDR3 totals 14 residues. In germline, CDR1 is MNHNS, CDR2 SASEGT. DNA for the CDR3: TGTGCCAGCAGTATCGACAGGGGCAATGAAAAACTGTTTTTT. Its protein product is CASSIDRGNEKLFF.

V usage is TRBV14 and J usage is TRBJ1-1; 7 nucleotides align to TRBD1. Germline lookup yields CDR1 SGHDN and CDR2 FVKESK. The V and J ends lost 5 bases and 5 bases, in that order; junction bases with no gene match: 5. The CDR3 has 13 amino acids. The CDR3 nucleotides read TGTGCCAGCAGCTTCGCAGGGGGAACTGAAGCTTTCTTT. Translating it yields CASSFAGGTEAFF. Complete variable domain (other parts from reference TRBV14 and TRBJ1-1): EAGVTQFPSHSVIEKGQTVTLRCDPISGHDNLYWYRRVMGKEIKFLLHFVKESKQDESGMPNNRFLAERTGGTYSTLKVQPAELEDSGVYFCASSFAGGTEAFFGQGTRLTVV.

This chain joins TRBV2 and TRBJ2-2, with 9 bases lining up with TRBD2. CDR3 size: 14 residues. Unmatched junction bases numbered 1, after V lost 3 bases and J lost 5 bases. Germline V gene sequence: CDR1 SNHLY, CDR2 FYNNEI. Here the CDR3 reads CASSEGLATGELFF. Written as DNA, the CDR3 is TGTGCCAGCAGTGAGGGACTAGCTACCGGGGAGCTGTTTTTT.

The chain combines TRBV28 with TRBJ1-3; D remains ambiguous. The CDR3 extends over 14 amino acids. V shed 6 bases and J shed 4 bases, with 13 bases lying between them. The germline V gene encodes CDR1 MDHEN and CDR2 SYDVKM. CDR3 residues: CASSPPVRGNTIYF. CDR3 bases: TGTGCCAGCAGCCCCCCCGTACGGGGAAACACCATATATTTT. The full variable domain, its missing parts supplied by reference TRBV28 and TRBJ1-3, is DVKVTQSSRYLVKRTGEKVFLECVQDMDHENMFWYRQDPGLGLRLIYFSYDVKMKEKGDIPEGYSVSREKKERFSLILESASTNQTSMYLCASSPPVRGNTIYFGEGSWLTVV.

The chain joins TRBV6-5 to TRBJ2-2, with a tentative D call TRBD2 (5 bases). The germline CDR1 and CDR2 sequences are MNHEY and SVGAGI. V was shortened by 8 bases and J by 1 base, with 8 bases between the two germline ends. The CDR3 is 13 residues long. DNA for the CDR3: TGTGCCAGCGGCCGGGGGAACACCGGGGAGCTGTTTTTT. Protein product: CASGRGNTGELFF.

This clone was counted once. The rearrangement uses TRBV9 and TRBJ2-3; TRBD1 agrees at 8 bases. Per the germline V gene, CDR1 is SGDLS and CDR2 is YYNGEE. Trimming cost V 0 bases and J 1 base; bases outside gene matches: 7. This CDR3 is 17 amino acids long. The CDR3 DNA sequence: TGTGCCAGCAGCGTAGCCCCCGGACAGGGTGGCACAGATACGCAGTATTTT. Translation: CASSVAPGQGGTDTQYF.

This chain connects TRBV5-1 to TRBJ2-3; maybe TRBD1 (6 bases). In germline, CDR1 is SGHRS, CDR2 YFSETQ. Trimming shortened V by 4 bases and J by 2 bases, and 11 bases separated the two germline ends. The CDR3 is 14 residues long. The DNA of the CDR3 is TGCGCCAGCAGCGCTGACAGGATCACAGATACGCAGTATTTT. Its protein is CASSADRITDTQYF.

The chain joins TRBV27 to TRBJ2-3; TRBD1 might be the D (6 bases). V was trimmed by 6 bases and J by 0 bases, leaving 13 bases between them. CDR1 is MNHEY and CDR2 is SMNVEV in the germline V gene (reference sequence). The CDR3 loop spans 15 amino acids. The CDR3 loop reads CASSLWTESTDTQYF. CDR3 in DNA: TGTGCCAGCAGCCTATGGACAGAGAGCACAGATACGCAGTATTTT.

This clone was seen once. The V gene is TRBV27, the J gene TRBJ2-3, with 11 positions matching TRBD2. The germline gives CDR1 MNHEY, CDR2 SMNVEV (reference sequence). The CDR3 spans 16 residues. V shed 4 bases, J shed 4 bases, and the junction held 7 bases outside the gene matches. The CDR3 reads CASSYLMTSGADTQYF. The CDR3 DNA reads TGTGCCAGCAGTTATCTCATGACTAGCGGGGCAGATACGCAGTATTTT.

The V call is TRBV5-1, the J call TRBJ2-7; D might be TRBD2 (6 bases). The CDR3 extends over 14 amino acids. CDR1 is SGHRS and CDR2 is YFSETQ in the germline V gene. Trimming removed 0 bases from V and 6 bases from J, with 13 bases in between. The CDR3 nucleotides read TGCGCCAGCAGCTTGGAGGGACTCCTTTCCGAGCAGTACTTC. It encodes CASSLEGLLSEQYF.

V usage is TRBV27 and J usage is TRBJ2-7; 7 bases fit TRBD2. This CDR3 has 15 residues. J was trimmed by 2 bases and V by 4 bases; bases with no gene match: 8. In germline, CDR1 is MNHEY, CDR2 SMNVEV (reference sequence). Here the CDR3 DNA reads TGTGCCAGCAGTTGGGCTAGCGGCGTCACCTACGAGCAGTACTTC. As protein: CASSWASGVTYEQYF.

The CDR3 region has the DNA TGTGCCAGCAGCGCGGACAGGGGCTACGAGCAGTACTTC. As protein: CASSADRGYEQYF. The rearrangement joins TRBV13 to TRBJ2-7, with 9 bases identical to TRBD1. The ends lost 5 bases at V and 3 bases at J; junction bases unmatched: 2. The V gene's germline CDR1 is PRHDT and CDR2 FYEKMQ (reference sequence). The CDR3 extends over 13 amino acids.

The V gene is TRBV10-3, the J gene TRBJ1-2, with 11 bases identical to TRBD1. V was pared by 11 bases and J by 3 bases, with 5 bases of the junction left unmatched. CDR1 and CDR2 (germline): ENHRY, SYGVKD. This CDR3 region has 13 residues. The CDR3 reads CALRTGGDYGYTF. The CDR3 DNA reads TGTGCCCTGAGGACAGGGGGCGACTATGGCTACACCTTC.

This sequence joins TRBV28 and TRBJ2-5, with TRBD1 matching 10 bases. The J call may be incorrect, as the DNA end agrees better with TRBJ2-7. Per germline, CDR1 MDHEN and CDR2 SYDVKM. The CDR3 runs 12 residues. The CDR3 sequence: CASMWTGGEQYF. DNA of the CDR3: TGTGCCAGCATGTGGACAGGGGGCGAGCAGTACTTC.